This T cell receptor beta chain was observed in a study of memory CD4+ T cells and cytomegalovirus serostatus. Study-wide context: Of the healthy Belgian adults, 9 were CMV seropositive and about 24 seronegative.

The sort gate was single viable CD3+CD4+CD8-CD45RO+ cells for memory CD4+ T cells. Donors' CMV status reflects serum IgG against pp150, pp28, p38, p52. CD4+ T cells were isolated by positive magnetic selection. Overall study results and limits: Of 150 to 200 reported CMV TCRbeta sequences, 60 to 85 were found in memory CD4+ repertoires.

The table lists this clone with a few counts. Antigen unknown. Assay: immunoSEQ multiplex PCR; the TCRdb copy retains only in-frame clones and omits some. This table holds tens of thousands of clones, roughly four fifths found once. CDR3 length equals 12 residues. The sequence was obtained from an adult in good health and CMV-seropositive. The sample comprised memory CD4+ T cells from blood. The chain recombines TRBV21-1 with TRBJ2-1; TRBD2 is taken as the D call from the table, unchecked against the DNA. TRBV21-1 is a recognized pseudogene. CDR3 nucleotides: TGTGCCAGCAGCTCCCCCCTCAATGAGCAGTTCTTC. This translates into CASSSPLNEQFF.